A selection of T cell receptor beta chains follows, all from one sample in a study of monozygotic twins with cystic fibrosis. The repertoire was sequenced with immunoSEQ multiplex PCR; TCRdb's copy has only in-frame clones and lacks some. The data show around 30,000 clones, 92% seen once. Sequencing was carried out using blood. These receptors came from a girl aged 2 to 9 with cystic fibrosis. Each CDR3 is given with its conserved first and last residue. Fields, in order: clone size, V gene, D gene, J gene, CDR3 protein. D genes are given only for firm matches. Only some rows state a clone size, as once, few, many or a class for expanded clones.

clone size: NA; V gene: TRBV11-1; D gene: NA; J gene: TRBJ2-3; CDR3 protein: CASSFAPGTAGATDTQYF
clone size: NA; V gene: TRBV10-2; D gene: NA; J gene: TRBJ2-5; CDR3 protein: CASSESRYGETQYF
clone size: NA; V gene: TRBV2; D gene: NA; J gene: TRBJ2-3; CDR3 protein: CASSEIIRADTQYF
clone size: NA; V gene: TRBV5-5; D gene: NA; J gene: TRBJ1-2; CDR3 protein: CASSSGVVGYTF
clone size: NA; V gene: TRBV2; D gene: NA; J gene: TRBJ1-5; CDR3 protein: CASSAPGVTQPQHF
clone size: NA; V gene: TRBV28; D gene: NA; J gene: TRBJ2-3; CDR3 protein: CASSLSGFGDTQYF
clone size: once; V gene: TRBV19; D gene: TRBD2; J gene: TRBJ2-1; CDR3 protein: CASSISSGRRYNEQFF
clone size: NA; V gene: TRBV5-6; D gene: NA; J gene: TRBJ1-1; CDR3 protein: CASSLAGVDTEAFF
clone size: NA; V gene: TRBV4-1; D gene: NA; J gene: TRBJ2-7; CDR3 protein: CASSLEEAGSSYEQYF
clone size: NA; V gene: TRBV6-1; D gene: NA; J gene: TRBJ1-6; CDR3 protein: CASSETVAPLHF
clone size: NA; V gene: TRBV6-6; D gene: TRBD1; J gene: TRBJ1-1; CDR3 protein: CASSSLDRANTEAFF
clone size: NA; V gene: TRBV29-1; D gene: NA; J gene: TRBJ1-4; CDR3 protein: CSVSSVGATNEKLFF
clone size: NA; V gene: TRBV5-4; D gene: NA; J gene: TRBJ1-2; CDR3 protein: CASSLEGGPGYGYTF
clone size: NA; V gene: TRBV5-1; D gene: NA; J gene: TRBJ2-1; CDR3 protein: CASSPGAGTNEQFF
clone size: NA; V gene: TRBV4-3; D gene: TRBD2; J gene: TRBJ2-7; CDR3 protein: CASSPNFGRAGTNEQYF
clone size: NA; V gene: TRBV19; D gene: NA; J gene: TRBJ1-4; CDR3 protein: CASSTPQRGDNEKLFF
clone size: NA; V gene: TRBV30; D gene: NA; J gene: TRBJ2-1; CDR3 protein: CAWSPALGRGVYNEQFF
clone size: NA; V gene: TRBV19; D gene: NA; J gene: TRBJ2-5; CDR3 protein: CASTDGIGDQETQYF
clone size: NA; V gene: TRBV4-1; D gene: TRBD1; J gene: TRBJ1-3; CDR3 protein: CASSQGDWTGTGNTIYF
clone size: NA; V gene: TRBV27; D gene: TRBD1; J gene: TRBJ1-1; CDR3 protein: CASVDRVNTEAFF
clone size: NA; V gene: TRBV29-1; D gene: NA; J gene: TRBJ2-1; CDR3 protein: CSVDLTLNEQFF
clone size: NA; V gene: TRBV19; D gene: NA; J gene: TRBJ1-1; CDR3 protein: CASSMDGGGMNTEAFF
clone size: NA; V gene: TRBV18; D gene: NA; J gene: TRBJ1-4; CDR3 protein: CASSPQEQGEKLFF
clone size: NA; V gene: TRBV6-5; D gene: TRBD1; J gene: TRBJ1-1; CDR3 protein: CATTTGDGGTEAFF
clone size: NA; V gene: TRBV9; D gene: NA; J gene: TRBJ1-2; CDR3 protein: CASSVGPVVGGYTF
clone size: NA; V gene: TRBV6-7; D gene: NA; J gene: TRBJ1-1; CDR3 protein: CASSYLYESGAGTEAFF
clone size: NA; V gene: TRBV4-3; D gene: TRBD1; J gene: TRBJ2-2; CDR3 protein: CASSQGTGGNTGELFF
clone size: NA; V gene: TRBV7-2; D gene: NA; J gene: TRBJ2-5; CDR3 protein: CASSLYQASGAETQYF
clone size: NA; V gene: TRBV4-1; D gene: NA; J gene: TRBJ2-5; CDR3 protein: CASSNRVYQETQYF
clone size: once; V gene: TRBV5-4; D gene: NA; J gene: TRBJ2-4; CDR3 protein: CASSRDPGDSKNIQYF
clone size: NA; V gene: TRBV6-5; D gene: NA; J gene: TRBJ1-6; CDR3 protein: CASSLSTPAGYSPLHF
clone size: NA; V gene: TRBV10-2; D gene: TRBD2; J gene: TRBJ2-5; CDR3 protein: CASSEFGLAGIEETQYF
clone size: NA; V gene: TRBV9; D gene: NA; J gene: TRBJ1-4; CDR3 protein: CASSVRPRATNEKLFF
clone size: NA; V gene: TRBV11-2; D gene: TRBD1; J gene: TRBJ1-6; CDR3 protein: CASSPGQLTGSPLHF
clone size: NA; V gene: TRBV6-4; D gene: NA; J gene: TRBJ2-7; CDR3 protein: CASSEAWMNYEQYF
clone size: NA; V gene: TRBV28; D gene: NA; J gene: TRBJ1-5; CDR3 protein: CASTVPEGNQPQHF
clone size: NA; V gene: TRBV18; D gene: TRBD1; J gene: TRBJ2-7; CDR3 protein: CASSAGTGSYEQYF
clone size: NA; V gene: TRBV7-2; D gene: NA; J gene: TRBJ2-5; CDR3 protein: CASSPIRRDPGETQYF
clone size: NA; V gene: TRBV13; D gene: TRBD1; J gene: TRBJ1-3; CDR3 protein: CASSDGTVRGNTIYF
clone size: NA; V gene: TRBV19; D gene: TRBD1; J gene: TRBJ2-7; CDR3 protein: CASSVRDRGISYEQYF
clone size: NA; V gene: TRBV6-1; D gene: TRBD2; J gene: TRBJ2-3; CDR3 protein: CASREAGGPVFASF
clone size: NA; V gene: TRBV27; D gene: NA; J gene: TRBJ1-1; CDR3 protein: CASSSVGSNTEAFF
clone size: NA; V gene: TRBV18; D gene: NA; J gene: TRBJ1-1; CDR3 protein: CASSQGLNTEAFF
clone size: NA; V gene: TRBV19; D gene: NA; J gene: TRBJ1-4; CDR3 protein: CASSAFRQATNEKLFF
clone size: once; V gene: TRBV5-1; D gene: NA; J gene: TRBJ1-2; CDR3 protein: CASSTTGTRDGYTF
clone size: NA; V gene: TRBV7-2; D gene: NA; J gene: TRBJ2-5; CDR3 protein: CASGRGAKETQYF
clone size: NA; V gene: TRBV30; D gene: NA; J gene: TRBJ1-1; CDR3 protein: CAWSPDGGSYWGTEAFF
clone size: NA; V gene: TRBV14; D gene: NA; J gene: TRBJ2-7; CDR3 protein: CASTCTIYEQYF
clone size: NA; V gene: TRBV19; D gene: NA; J gene: TRBJ1-5; CDR3 protein: CASSPEALGQPQHF
clone size: NA; V gene: TRBV7-9; D gene: TRBD2; J gene: TRBJ2-7; CDR3 protein: CASSLPRDYGTYEQYF